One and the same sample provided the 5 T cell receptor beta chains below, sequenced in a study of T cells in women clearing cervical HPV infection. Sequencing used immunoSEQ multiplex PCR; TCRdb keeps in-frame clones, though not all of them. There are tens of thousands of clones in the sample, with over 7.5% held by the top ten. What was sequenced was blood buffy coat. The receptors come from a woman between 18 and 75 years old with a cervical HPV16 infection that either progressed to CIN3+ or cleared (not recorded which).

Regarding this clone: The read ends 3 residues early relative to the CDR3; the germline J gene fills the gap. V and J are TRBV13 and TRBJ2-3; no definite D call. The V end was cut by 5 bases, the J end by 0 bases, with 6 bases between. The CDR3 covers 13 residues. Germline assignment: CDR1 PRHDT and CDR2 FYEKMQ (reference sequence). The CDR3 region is CASSLLSTDTQYF. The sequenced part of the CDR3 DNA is TGTGCCAGCAGCCTGTTAAGCACAGATACG.

The CDR3: CASSFQDRGASGNGYTF. The CDR3 bases that were read are TGTGCCAGTAGCTTCCAGGACAGGGGTGCTTCTGGCAATGGC. The gene calls are TRBV19 and TRBJ1-2, with 9 bases aligning to TRBD1. The read falls 3 residues short of the CDR3 end, and the missing part is taken from the germline J gene. The V segment lost 6 bases and the J segment 6 bases; nucleotides outside the gene matches: 17. Germline CDR1 is LNHDA and CDR2 is SQIVND (reference sequence). The CDR3 extends over 17 amino acids.

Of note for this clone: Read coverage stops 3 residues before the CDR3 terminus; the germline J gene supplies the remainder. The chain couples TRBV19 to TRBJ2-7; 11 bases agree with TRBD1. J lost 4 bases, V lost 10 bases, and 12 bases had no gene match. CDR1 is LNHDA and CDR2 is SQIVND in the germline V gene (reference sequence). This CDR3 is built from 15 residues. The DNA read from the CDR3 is TGTGCCACGTCCGCAGGGACAGGGGGAAAATACGAG. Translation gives CATSAGTGGKYE. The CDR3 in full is CATSAGTGGKYEQYF.

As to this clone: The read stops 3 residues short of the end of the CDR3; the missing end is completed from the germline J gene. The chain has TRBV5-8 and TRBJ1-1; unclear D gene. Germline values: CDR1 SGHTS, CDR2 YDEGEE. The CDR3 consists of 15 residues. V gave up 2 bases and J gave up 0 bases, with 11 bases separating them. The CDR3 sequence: CASSLVTTVNTEAFF. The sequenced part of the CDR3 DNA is TGTGCCAGCAGCTTAGTGACAACCGTGAACACTGAA.

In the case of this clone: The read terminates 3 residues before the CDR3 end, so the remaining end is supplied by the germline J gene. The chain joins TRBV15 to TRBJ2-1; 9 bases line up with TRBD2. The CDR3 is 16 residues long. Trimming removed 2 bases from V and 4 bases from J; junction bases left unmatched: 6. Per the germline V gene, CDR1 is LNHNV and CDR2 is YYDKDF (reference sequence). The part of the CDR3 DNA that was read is TGTGCCACCAGCAGACCTAGCGGGAACCTTTACAATGAG. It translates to CATSRPSGNLYNE. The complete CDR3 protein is CATSRPSGNLYNEQFF.